The 24 T cell receptor beta chains presented below share a single source sample, sequenced in a study of blood T cell repertoires in COVID-19. The repertoire was sequenced with immunoSEQ multiplex PCR; TCRdb's copy has only in-frame clones and lacks some. The sample shows 150,000 to 200,000 clones, around nine tenths of them seen only once. The specimen sequenced was peripheral blood. Every receptor here comes from a man aged 60-69 years with active or convalescent COVID-19.

The CDR3 here is CASSVEDTYGYTF. In DNA form, the CDR3 reads TGTGCCAGCAGCGTCGAGGATACCTATGGCTACACCTTC. This chain joins TRBV9 and TRBJ1-2; D not resolved. Germline CDR1 reads SGDLS; CDR2 reads YYNGEE. CDR3 size: 13 residues. Deletions cut 2 bases from V and 4 bases from J, with 9 bases between.

This clone was recorded once. The gene calls are TRBV2 and TRBJ1-1, with TRBD1 identical over 7 bases. The CDR3 is 13 residues long. The junction had 1 base not matched to a gene; V was cut back by 5 bases and J by 1 base. From germline, CDR1 is SNHLY and CDR2 FYNNEI. The CDR3 is CASSYRGNTEAFF. CDR3 DNA: TGTGCCAGCAGTTACAGGGGGAACACTGAAGCTTTCTTT. Drawing the rest from reference TRBV2 and TRBJ1-1, the complete variable domain is EPEVTQTPSHQVTQMGQEVILRCVPISNHLYFYWYRQILGQKVEFLVSFYNNEISEKSEIFDDQFSVERPDGSNFTLKIRSTKLEDSAMYFCASSYRGNTEAFFGQGTRLTVV.

The chain has TRBV9 and TRBJ1-2, with D possibly TRBD1 on 5 matching bases. V shed 4 bases and J shed 2 bases, with 15 bases lying between them. The CDR3 totals 15 residues. The germline CDR1 and CDR2 sequences are SGDLS and YYNGEE. The CDR3 reads CASSPEGHSNYGYTF. DNA for the CDR3: TGTGCCAGCAGCCCGGAAGGACACTCCAACTATGGCTACACCTTC.

The gene calls are TRBV25-1 and TRBJ2-5, with 9 bases identical to TRBD1. The CDR3 contains 14 residues. Germline CDR1 MGHDK, CDR2 SYGVNS. The J segment lost 0 bases and the V segment lost 6 bases, leaving 2 bases of the junction unmatched. The CDR3 bases are TGTGCCAGCAGACGGACAGGGGACCAAGAGACCCAGTACTTC. It yields the protein CASRRTGDQETQYF.

This chain connects TRBV5-6 to TRBJ2-7, with unresolved D. Germline CDR1 is SGHDT and CDR2 is YYEEEE. The length of the CDR3 is 12 residues. V was trimmed by 4 bases and J by 1 base, leaving 6 bases between them. The CDR3 DNA reads as TGTGCCAGCAGCCTCACATCCTACGAGCAGTACTTC. It yields the protein CASSLTSYEQYF.

V usage is TRBV4-1 and J usage is TRBJ2-7, with D uncertain. V gave up 1 base and J gave up 7 bases, with 11 bases separating them. Germline V lookup: CDR1 MGHRA, CDR2 YSYEKL. There are 13 residues in the CDR3. DNA for the CDR3: TGCGCCAGCAGCCAAGTCGGATCCGGGGAGCAGTACTTC. Protein sequence: CASSQVGSGEQYF.

The chain links TRBV5-1 to TRBJ1-2, with TRBD1 as a possible D gene (6 bases). V lost 4 bases to trimming and J lost 8 bases, with 15 bases between them. CDR1 SGHRS and CDR2 YFSETQ come from the germline V gene. This CDR3 contains 13 residues. The CDR3 protein is CASSPQGATGYTF. Here the CDR3 DNA reads TGCGCCAGCAGCCCACAGGGTGCAACCGGCTACACCTTC.

The rearrangement links TRBV2 to TRBJ1-2; a possible D gene is TRBD1 (5 bases). The CDR3 length is 15 residues. The germline gives CDR1 SNHLY, CDR2 FYNNEI. V shed 8 bases and J shed 8 bases, with 24 bases lying between them. The CDR3 coding sequence is TGTGCCAGCCAAACCTCAGACAGCCCGCGTGGAGGCTACACCTTC. This translates into CASQTSDSPRGGYTF.

This chain joins TRBV13 and TRBJ2-5, with TRBD1 as a possible D gene (6 bases). V lost 5 bases and J lost 6, with 19 bases in between. CDR1 PRHDT and CDR2 FYEKMQ come from the germline V gene (reference sequence). CDR3 length: 15 residues. The CDR3 nucleotides read TGTGCCAGCAGCCGGTCGGTGTGGGGGACAAAGACCCAGTACTTC. As protein: CASSRSVWGTKTQYF.

This rearrangement joins TRBV7-9 to TRBJ2-3; TRBD1 aligns across 8 bases. Trimming removed 1 base from V and 5 bases from J; junction bases left unmatched: 11. The CDR3 has 17 residues. Germline V CDR1 and CDR2: SEHNR, FQNEAQ (reference sequence). The CDR3 here is CASSLGVFTGGRDTQYF. The CDR3 DNA reads TGTGCCAGCAGCTTAGGGGTCTTCACAGGGGGAAGAGATACGCAGTATTTT.

The chain is built from TRBV3-1 (or the pseudogene TRBV3-2) and TRBJ1-6, with no clear D. This CDR3 comprises 14 residues. Germline V CDR1 and CDR2: LGHDT, YNNKEL (reference sequence). Trimming stripped 4 bases from V and 0 bases from J, with 4 bases between. Written as DNA, the CDR3 is TGTGCCAGCAGCCGCAGCTCCTATAATTCACCCCTCCACTTT. Its protein product is CASSRSSYNSPLHF.

This rearrangement joins TRBV19 to TRBJ1-1; 9 bases agree with TRBD1. There are 14 residues in the CDR3. CDR1 and CDR2 from the germline V gene are LNHDA and SQIVND (reference sequence). V lost 7 bases to trimming and J lost 5 bases; unmatched junction nucleotides: 8. CDR3 protein: CASKTGQGGTEAFF. The CDR3 region has the DNA TGTGCCAGTAAAACGGGACAGGGAGGGACTGAAGCTTTCTTT.

This chain links TRBV24-1 with TRBJ1-3, with D maybe TRBD1 (6 bases). V lost 5 bases, J lost 4 bases, and 11 bases lay in between. The CDR3 is 14 amino acids. Germline V gene data show CDR1 as KGHDR and CDR2 as SFDVKD. In DNA form, the CDR3 reads TGTGCCACCAGTGTCCAGGGGAGAGGAAACACCATATATTTT. Encoded protein: CATSVQGRGNTIYF.

The CDR3 nucleotides are TGTGCCAGCAGCTTAGTTAGGGGGTCCGGCTACAATGAGCAGTTCTTC. Translated: CASSLVRGSGYNEQFF. The chain uses TRBV11-2 and TRBJ2-1; possible D gene TRBD1, 6 bases. CDR1 is SGHAT and CDR2 is FQNNGV in the germline V gene. This CDR3 is 16 amino acids long. V was clipped by 1 base and J by 3 bases, with 13 bases between them.

The V gene is TRBV5-1, the J gene TRBJ1-1; D uncertain. This CDR3 comprises 15 residues. CDR1 is SGHRS and CDR2 is YFSETQ in the germline V gene. The germline V and J ends were trimmed by 0 bases and 0 bases, with 9 bases remaining between them. This CDR3 is CASSLVAGMNTEAFF. The CDR3 region has the DNA TGCGCCAGCAGCTTGGTGGCGGGGATGAACACTGAAGCTTTCTTT.

This clone was detected many times. The chain recombines TRBV7-9 with TRBJ2-3; D is ambiguous. V shed 4 bases and J shed 4 bases, with 9 bases lying between them. This CDR3 spans 13 amino acids. Germline CDR1 is SEHNR and CDR2 is FQNEAQ (reference sequence). The CDR3 spells CASSSPLADTQYF. For the CDR3, the DNA is TGTGCCAGCAGCTCCCCTCTCGCAGATACGCAGTATTTT.

The gene calls are TRBV10-3 and TRBJ2-7, with D unclear. The ends were cut back, 3 bases at V and 1 base at J, with 4 bases in the middle. Looked up from germline, CDR1 is ENHRY and CDR2 is SYGVKD. The CDR3 runs 12 residues. CDR3 coding DNA: TGTGCCATCAGTGACGGGTCCTACGAGCAGTACTTC. It encodes CAISDGSYEQYF.

This chain uses TRBV19 with TRBJ2-3; 14 bases map to TRBD2. The germline V gene has CDR1 LNHDA and CDR2 SQIVND (reference sequence). This CDR3 has 16 residues. J lost 3 bases, V lost 9 bases, and 8 bases had no gene match. For the CDR3, the DNA is TGTGCCAGGACTAGCGGGGGGGTATCCTTAACAGATACGCAGTATTTT. This sequence encodes CARTSGGVSLTDTQYF. Looking up the rest from reference TRBV19 and TRBJ2-3 gives the full variable domain: DGGITQSPKYLFRKEGQNVTLSCEQNLNHDAMYWYRQDPGQGLRLIYYSQIVNDFQKGDIAEGYSVSREKKESFPLTVTSAQKNPTAFYLCARTSGGVSLTDTQYFGPGTRLTVL.

V gene TRBV30 combines with J gene TRBJ2-1; 10 positions match TRBD2. Germline lookup yields CDR1 GTSNPN and CDR2 SVGIG (reference sequence). The CDR3 length is 16 residues. V dropped 2 bases and J dropped 0; count of bases not matched to a gene: 4. The CDR3 DNA reads TGTGCCTGGAGTCTACTAGCGGGGAGCTCCTACAATGAGCAGTTCTTC. This sequence encodes CAWSLLAGSSYNEQFF.

The chain links TRBV7-8 to TRBJ2-7; D is uncertain. This CDR3 has 13 amino acids. V lost 1 base, J lost 3 bases, and 7 bases lay in between. Germline lookup yields CDR1 SGHVS and CDR2 FQNEAQ. The CDR3 here is CASSLGANYEQYF. For the CDR3, the DNA is TGTGCCAGCAGCTTAGGGGCAAACTACGAGCAGTACTTC. Supplemented by reference TRBV7-8 and TRBJ2-7, the full variable domain reads GAGVSQSPRYKVAKRGQDVALRCDPISGHVSLFWYQQALGQGPEFLTYFQNEAQLDKSGLPSDRFFAERPEGSVSTLKIQRTQQEDSAVYLCASSLGANYEQYFGPGTRLTVT.

This clone was seen once. The CDR3 sequence: CASSETSGPTYEQYF. The CDR3 DNA reads as TGTGCCAGCAGTGAGACTAGCGGACCGACCTACGAGCAGTACTTC. The chain carries TRBV2 and TRBJ2-7; the match to TRBD2 covers 9 bases. Unmatched junction bases numbered 5, after V lost 3 bases and J lost 2 bases. Germline CDR1 SNHLY, CDR2 FYNNEI. The CDR3 runs to 15 residues. Using reference TRBV2 and TRBJ2-7 for the parts outside the CDR3, the full variable domain is EPEVTQTPSHQVTQMGQEVILRCVPISNHLYFYWYRQILGQKVEFLVSFYNNEISEKSEIFDDQFSVERPDGSNFTLKIRSTKLEDSAMYFCASSETSGPTYEQYFGPGTRLTVT.

The chain couples TRBV11-3 to TRBJ1-1; D is undetermined. The germline CDR1 and CDR2 sequences are SGHNT and YENEEA. The CDR3 totals 13 residues. V shed 2 bases and J shed 3 bases, with 7 bases lying between them. Here the CDR3 reads CASSLLRDTEAFF. For the CDR3, the DNA is TGTGCCAGCAGCTTATTGAGGGACACTGAAGCTTTCTTT.

V and J are TRBV5-1 and TRBJ2-1; D might be TRBD1 (6 bases). This CDR3 has 13 residues. Germline V gene lookup returns CDR1 SGHRS and CDR2 YFSETQ. V was cut by 4 bases and J by 5 bases, with 10 bases left in between. The CDR3 DNA sequence: TGCGCCAGCAGCGCAGGGGAAAACAATGAGCAGTTCTTC. Protein sequence: CASSAGENNEQFF.

This chain joins TRBV6-1 and TRBJ2-1; D might be TRBD1 (5 bases). This CDR3 contains 12 residues. V was clipped by 3 bases and J by 6 bases, with 6 bases between them. The germline gives CDR1 MNHNS, CDR2 SASEGT. CDR3 region: CASSDRVNEQFF. CDR3 bases: TGTGCCAGCAGTGACAGGGTCAATGAGCAGTTCTTC.